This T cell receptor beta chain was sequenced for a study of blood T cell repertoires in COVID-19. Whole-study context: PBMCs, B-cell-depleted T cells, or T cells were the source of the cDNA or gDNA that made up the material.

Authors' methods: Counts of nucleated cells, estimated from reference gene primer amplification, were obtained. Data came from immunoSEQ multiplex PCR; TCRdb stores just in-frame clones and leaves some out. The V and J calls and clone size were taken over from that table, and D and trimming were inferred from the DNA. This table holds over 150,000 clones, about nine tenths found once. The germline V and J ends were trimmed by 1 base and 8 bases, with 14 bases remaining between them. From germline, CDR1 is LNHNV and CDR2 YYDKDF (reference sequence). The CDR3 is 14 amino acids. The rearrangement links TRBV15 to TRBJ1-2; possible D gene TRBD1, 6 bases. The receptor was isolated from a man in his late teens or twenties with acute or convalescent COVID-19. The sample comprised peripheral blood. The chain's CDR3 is CATSRVAGASGYTF. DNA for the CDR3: TGTGCCACCAGCAGAGTCGCGGGGGCAAGCGGCTACACCTTC.